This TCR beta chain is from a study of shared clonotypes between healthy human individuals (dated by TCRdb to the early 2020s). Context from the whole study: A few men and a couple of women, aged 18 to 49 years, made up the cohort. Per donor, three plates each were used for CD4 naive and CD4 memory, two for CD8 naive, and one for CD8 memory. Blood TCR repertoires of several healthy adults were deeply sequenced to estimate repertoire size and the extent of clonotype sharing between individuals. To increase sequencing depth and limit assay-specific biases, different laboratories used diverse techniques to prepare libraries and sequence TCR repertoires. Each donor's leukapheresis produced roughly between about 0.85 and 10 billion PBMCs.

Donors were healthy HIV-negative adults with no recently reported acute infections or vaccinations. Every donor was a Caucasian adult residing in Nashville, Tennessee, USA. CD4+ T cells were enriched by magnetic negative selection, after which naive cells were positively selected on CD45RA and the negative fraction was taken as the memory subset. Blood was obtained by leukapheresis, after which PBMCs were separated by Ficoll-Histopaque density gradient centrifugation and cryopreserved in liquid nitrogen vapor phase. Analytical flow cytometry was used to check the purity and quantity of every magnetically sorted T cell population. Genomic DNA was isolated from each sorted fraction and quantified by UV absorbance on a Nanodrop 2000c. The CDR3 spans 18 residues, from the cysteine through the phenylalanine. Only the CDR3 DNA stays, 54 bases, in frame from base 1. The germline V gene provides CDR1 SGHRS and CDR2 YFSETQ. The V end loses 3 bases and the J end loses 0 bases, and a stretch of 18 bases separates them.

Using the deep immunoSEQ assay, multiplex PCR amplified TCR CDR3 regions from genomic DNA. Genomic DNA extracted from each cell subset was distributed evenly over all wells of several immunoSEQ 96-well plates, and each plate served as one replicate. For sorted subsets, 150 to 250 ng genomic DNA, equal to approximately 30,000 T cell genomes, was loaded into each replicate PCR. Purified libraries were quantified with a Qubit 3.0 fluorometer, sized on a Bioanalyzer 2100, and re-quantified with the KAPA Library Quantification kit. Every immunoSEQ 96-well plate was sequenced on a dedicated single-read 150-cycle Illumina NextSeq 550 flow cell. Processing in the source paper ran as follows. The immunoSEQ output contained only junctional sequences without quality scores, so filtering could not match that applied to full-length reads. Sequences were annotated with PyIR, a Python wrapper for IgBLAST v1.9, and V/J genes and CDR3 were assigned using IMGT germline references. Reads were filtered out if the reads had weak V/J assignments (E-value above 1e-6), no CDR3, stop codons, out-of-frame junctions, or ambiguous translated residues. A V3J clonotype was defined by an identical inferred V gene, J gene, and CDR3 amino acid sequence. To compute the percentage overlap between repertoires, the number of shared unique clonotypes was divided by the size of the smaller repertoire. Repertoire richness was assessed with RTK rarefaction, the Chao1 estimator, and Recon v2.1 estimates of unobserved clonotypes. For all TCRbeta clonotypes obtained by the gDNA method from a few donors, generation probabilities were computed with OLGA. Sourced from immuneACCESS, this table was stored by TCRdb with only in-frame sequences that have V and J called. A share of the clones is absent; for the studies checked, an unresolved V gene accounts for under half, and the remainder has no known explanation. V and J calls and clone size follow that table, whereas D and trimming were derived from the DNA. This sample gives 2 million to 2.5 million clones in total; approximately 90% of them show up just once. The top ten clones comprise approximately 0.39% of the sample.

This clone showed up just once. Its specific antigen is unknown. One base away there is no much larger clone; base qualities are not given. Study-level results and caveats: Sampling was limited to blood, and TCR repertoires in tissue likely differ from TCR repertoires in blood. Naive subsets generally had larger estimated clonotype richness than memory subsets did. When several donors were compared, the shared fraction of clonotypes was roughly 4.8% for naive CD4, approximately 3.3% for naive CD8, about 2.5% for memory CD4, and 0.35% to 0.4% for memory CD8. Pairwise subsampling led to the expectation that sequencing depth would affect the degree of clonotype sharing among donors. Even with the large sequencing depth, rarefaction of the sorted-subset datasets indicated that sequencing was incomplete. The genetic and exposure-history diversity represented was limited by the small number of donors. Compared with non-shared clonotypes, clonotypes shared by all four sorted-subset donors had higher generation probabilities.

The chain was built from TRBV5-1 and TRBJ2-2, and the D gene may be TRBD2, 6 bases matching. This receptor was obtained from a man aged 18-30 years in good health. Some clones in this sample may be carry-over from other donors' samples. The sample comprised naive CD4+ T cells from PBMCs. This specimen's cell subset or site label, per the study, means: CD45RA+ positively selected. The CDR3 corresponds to CASSSRAAGGANTGELFF. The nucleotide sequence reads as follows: TGCGCCAGCAGCTCCCGGGCAGCGGGCGGCGCGAACACCGGGGAGCTGTTTTTT.